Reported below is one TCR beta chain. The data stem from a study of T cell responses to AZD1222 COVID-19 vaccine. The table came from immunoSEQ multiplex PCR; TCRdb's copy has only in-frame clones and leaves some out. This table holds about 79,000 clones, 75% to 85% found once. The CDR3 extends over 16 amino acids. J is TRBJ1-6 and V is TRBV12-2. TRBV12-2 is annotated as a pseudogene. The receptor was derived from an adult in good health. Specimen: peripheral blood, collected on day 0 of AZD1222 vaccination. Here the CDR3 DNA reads TGTGCAAGTTGCTCCGAAGGGACGGAGGAAAATTCACCCCTCCACTTT. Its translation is CASCSEGTEENSPLHF.